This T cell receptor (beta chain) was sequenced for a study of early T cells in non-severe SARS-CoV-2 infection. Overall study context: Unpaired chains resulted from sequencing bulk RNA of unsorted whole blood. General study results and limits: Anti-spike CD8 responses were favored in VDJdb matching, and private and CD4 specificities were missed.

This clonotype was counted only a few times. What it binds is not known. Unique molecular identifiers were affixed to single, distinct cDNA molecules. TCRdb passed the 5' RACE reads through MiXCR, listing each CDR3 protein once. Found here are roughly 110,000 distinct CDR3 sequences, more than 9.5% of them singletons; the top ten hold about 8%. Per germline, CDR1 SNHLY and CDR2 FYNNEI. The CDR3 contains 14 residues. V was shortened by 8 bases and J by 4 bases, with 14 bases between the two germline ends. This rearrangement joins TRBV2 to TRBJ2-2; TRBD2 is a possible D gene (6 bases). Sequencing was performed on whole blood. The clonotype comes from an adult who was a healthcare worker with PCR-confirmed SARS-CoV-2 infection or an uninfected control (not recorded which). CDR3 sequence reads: CASLPGRSTGELFF. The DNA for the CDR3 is TGTGCCAGCCTTCCAGGGAGGAGCACCGGGGAGCTGTTTTTT.